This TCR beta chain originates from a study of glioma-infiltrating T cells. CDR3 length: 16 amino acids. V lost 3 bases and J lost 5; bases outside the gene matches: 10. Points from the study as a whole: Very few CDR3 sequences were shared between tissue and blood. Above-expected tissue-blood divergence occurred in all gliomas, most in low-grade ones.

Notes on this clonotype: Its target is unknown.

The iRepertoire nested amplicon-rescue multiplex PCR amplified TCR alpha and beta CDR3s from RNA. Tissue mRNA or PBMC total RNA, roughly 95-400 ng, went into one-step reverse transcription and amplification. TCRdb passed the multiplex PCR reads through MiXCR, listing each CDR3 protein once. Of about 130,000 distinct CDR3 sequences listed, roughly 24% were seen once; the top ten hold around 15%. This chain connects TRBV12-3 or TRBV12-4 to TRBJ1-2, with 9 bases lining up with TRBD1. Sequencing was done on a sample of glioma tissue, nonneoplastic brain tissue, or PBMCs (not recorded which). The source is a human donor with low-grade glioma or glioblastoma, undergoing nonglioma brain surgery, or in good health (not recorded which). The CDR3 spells CASSFGDRVPGYGYTF. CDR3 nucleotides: TGTGCCAGCAGTTTTGGGGACAGGGTTCCAGGGTATGGCTACACCTTC.